This record covers a single T cell receptor beta chain. Its antigen is undetermined. Both about-4-week and about-12-week second-dose recipients were combined. Profiling relied on immunoSEQ multiplex PCR, and the TCRdb table lists in-frame clones only, not all of them. The top ten clones hold roughly 3.4% of a sample with around 140,000 clones, 92% of them seen once. This sample stems from a study of T cell responses to AZD1222 COVID-19 vaccine. The CDR3 is made up of 15 amino acids. Germline assignment: CDR1 GTSNPN and CDR2 SVGIG (reference sequence). The V and J ends lost 4 bases and 5 bases, in that order; junction bases with no gene match: 7. Findings and limits, study-wide: Baseline serology detected seropositivity in only five or six AZD1222 recipients. Targeting of unmutated variant regions was reportedly seen in nearly half of spike-specific TCRs. CD4 TCRs covered the whole spike, strongest at regions 160-218 and 743-854.

The input for sequencing was peripheral blood, taken 28 days after the second AZD1222 dose. The chain is built from TRBV30 and TRBJ2-2, with TRBD1 matching 10 bases. The receptor's source is an adult who received the AZD1222 COVID-19 vaccine. CDR3 DNA: TGTGCCTGGAAGGGACAGGGGCCGCGGACCGGGGAGCTGTTTTTT. Its translation is CAWKGQGPRTGELFF.